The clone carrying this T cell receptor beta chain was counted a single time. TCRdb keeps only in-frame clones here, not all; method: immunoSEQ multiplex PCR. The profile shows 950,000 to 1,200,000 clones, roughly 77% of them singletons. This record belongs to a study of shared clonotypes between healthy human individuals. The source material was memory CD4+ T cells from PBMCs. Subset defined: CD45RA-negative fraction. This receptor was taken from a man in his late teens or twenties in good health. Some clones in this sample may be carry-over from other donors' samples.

The CDR3 loop is CASTSGTRFGEQYF. CDR3 sequence (DNA): TGTGCCAGCACCTCCGGGACTAGATTCGGCGAGCAGTACTTC. The J gene is TRBJ2-7, the V gene TRBV6-1; 8 positions agree with TRBD2. The CDR3 has 14 amino acids. V shed 7 bases and J 6 bases; nucleotides not matched to a gene: 11. The V gene's germline CDR1 is MNHNS and CDR2 SASEGT.